One sample yielded the 25 T cell receptor beta chains listed below, sequenced in a study of PD-L1 blockade in urothelial cancer (TCRdb year 2017). The protocol used for the library was the immunoSEQ multiplex PCR assay. This is the immuneACCESS table as TCRdb keeps it, with only in-frame sequences that have V and J called. A part of the clones is gone; compared with another copy, unresolved V genes explain less than half, and the rest is unexplained. Across this sample there are more than 55,000 clones, with 70% to 90% seen only once. The ten most abundant clones make up 2.5% to 3% of the sample. The specimen was PBMCs, collected around atezolizumab (anti-PD-L1) treatment. The receptors shown here come from a man aged 45 to 65 with urothelial cancer.

The V and J genes are TRBV2 and TRBJ1-2; TRBD1 matches 8 bases. From germline, CDR1 is SNHLY and CDR2 FYNNEI. The V and J ends lost 0 bases and 6 bases, in that order; junction bases with no gene match: 6. The CDR3 is 15 amino acids. The CDR3 loop is CASSEAQGAFNGYTF. CDR3 sequence (DNA): TGTGCCAGCAGTGAAGCCCAGGGGGCCTTTAATGGCTACACCTTC. Variable domain in full (rest from reference TRBV2 and TRBJ1-2): EPEVTQTPSHQVTQMGQEVILRCVPISNHLYFYWYRQILGQKVEFLVSFYNNEISEKSEIFDDQFSVERPDGSNFTLKIRSTKLEDSAMYFCASSEAQGAFNGYTFGSGTRLTVV.

V is TRBV7-6 and J is TRBJ2-7; 9 nucleotides line up with TRBD2. The CDR3 is 16 amino acids. CDR1 SGHVS and CDR2 FNYEAQ come from the germline V gene. V lost 4 bases to trimming and J lost 2 bases; unmatched junction nucleotides: 9. The CDR3 bases are TGTGCCAGCAGCTACGGTGGGGCTAGCGGGACCTACGAGCAGTACTTC. Its protein product is CASSYGGASGTYEQYF.

To note about this clone: Germline and junction disagree at one end, which may indicate a read error. This rearrangement joins TRBV7-6 to TRBJ2-5, with 11 bases fitting TRBD2. The CDR3 is 14 residues long. Germline CDR1 is SGHVS and CDR2 is FNYEAQ. The CDR3 bases are TGTGCCAGCAGCCTAGCGGGAGGCGGGGAGACCCAGTACTTC. Its protein is CASSLAGGGETQYF.

The V and J genes are TRBV19 and TRBJ1-5; 10 bases match TRBD1. CDR1 is LNHDA, CDR2 SQIVND, per germline (reference sequence). This CDR3 comprises 17 residues. Losses at the gene ends were 5 bases for V and 2 bases for J; bases not matched to a gene: 9. CDR3 bases: TGTGCCAGTAGTCCCGGACAGGGGGGATCTCGCAATCAGCCCCAGCATTTT. This translates into CASSPGQGGSRNQPQHF.

The chain joins TRBV6-1 to TRBJ1-1; unclear D gene. The germline V gene encodes CDR1 MNHNS and CDR2 SASEGT. Trimming stripped 0 bases from V and 5 bases from J, with 22 bases between. This CDR3 is built from 18 residues. The CDR3 DNA is TGTGCCAGCAGTGAAGCGGCCCCGGTCAGGCTTGTAGGAACTGAAGCTTTCTTT. This gives the protein CASSEAAPVRLVGTEAFF.

This clone has only a few counts. In DNA form, the CDR3 reads TGTGCCAGTAGGCGCGGGGACGGAAAACTGTTTTTT. Encoded protein: CASRRGDGKLFF. This chain links TRBV19 with TRBJ1-4; D possibly corresponds to TRBD1 (5 bases). V was shortened by 6 bases and J by 10 bases, with 12 bases between the two germline ends. The CDR3 is made up of 12 amino acids. Germline V gene data show CDR1 as LNHDA and CDR2 as SQIVND (reference sequence).

This chain links TRBV9 with TRBJ2-7, with 12 positions matching TRBD1. V shed 3 bases and J 6 bases; nucleotides not matched to a gene: 7. There are 15 residues in the CDR3. The germline gives CDR1 SGDLS, CDR2 YYNGEE. CDR3: CASSASGGQGAEQYF. DNA for the CDR3: TGTGCCAGCAGCGCGAGTGGGGGACAGGGGGCCGAGCAGTACTTC.

The chain couples TRBV18 to TRBJ2-1, with TRBD2 identical over 8 bases. The germline CDR1 and CDR2 sequences are KGHSH and LQKENI. J lost 8 bases, V lost 2 bases, and 8 bases had no gene match. CDR3 length: 15 amino acids. The CDR3, as DNA: TGTGCCAGCTCACCAAAGAAAGGACTAGCCCATGAGCAGTTCTTC. This gives the protein CASSPKKGLAHEQFF.

The rearrangement uses TRBV28 and TRBJ2-1; 12 nucleotides agree with TRBD2. Unmatched junction bases numbered 4, after V lost 6 bases and J lost 1 base. The CDR3 contains 16 residues. The germline gives CDR1 MDHEN, CDR2 SYDVKM. This chain's CDR3 is CASRPGLAGSYNEQFF. CDR3 nucleotides: TGTGCCAGCAGACCTGGACTAGCGGGATCCTACAATGAGCAGTTCTTC.

V usage is TRBV27 and J usage is TRBJ2-1; D gene uncertain. CDR1 is MNHEY, CDR2 SMNVEV, per germline (reference sequence). Trimming took off 9 bases at V and 2 bases at J, with 5 bases between the two ends. The CDR3 runs to 11 residues. The CDR3 region is CARRTYNEQFF. DNA of the CDR3: TGTGCCAGGCGCACCTACAATGAGCAGTTCTTC.

The V call is TRBV19, the J call TRBJ1-6, with TRBD1 identical over 8 bases. Trimming at V came to 6 bases and at J to 5 bases, leaving 3 bases not matched to a gene. Germline loops: CDR1 LNHDA, CDR2 SQIVND (reference sequence). The CDR3 has 14 amino acids. The CDR3 DNA sequence: TGTGCCAGTAGCCGGGGACAGGATAATTCACCCCTCCACTTT. Translated: CASSRGQDNSPLHF.

The chain joins TRBV12-5 to TRBJ2-7; 8 bases fit TRBD1. Trimming cost V 6 bases and J 5 bases; bases outside gene matches: 9. Germline CDR1 and CDR2: LGHNT and FRNRAP. This CDR3 has 14 residues. The chain's CDR3 is CASGGRDRINEQYF. In nucleotides, the CDR3 is TGTGCTAGTGGCGGTCGGGACAGGATAAACGAGCAGTACTTC.

The chain joins TRBV5-1 to TRBJ2-7; 8 bases map to TRBD1. The V gene's germline CDR1 is SGHRS and CDR2 YFSETQ. The CDR3 runs to 14 residues. Trimming cost V 4 bases and J 0 bases; bases outside gene matches: 3. In nucleotides, the CDR3 is TGCGCCAGCAGCGTGACAGGGGACTCCTACGAGCAGTACTTC. It encodes CASSVTGDSYEQYF.

The V gene is TRBV9, the J gene TRBJ1-4; D might be TRBD1 (6 bases). The V gene lost 3 bases and the J gene lost 2 bases, with 11 bases spanning the gap. CDR3 size: 15 residues. CDR1 and CDR2 (germline): SGDLS, YYNGEE. The CDR3 protein is CASSGERGTNEKLFF. The CDR3 region has the DNA TGTGCCAGCAGCGGGGAGAGGGGGACTAATGAAAAACTGTTTTTT.

J is TRBJ1-2 and V is TRBV28; unclear D gene. There are 13 residues in the CDR3. Trimming took 5 bases from V and 4 from J, leaving 11 bases between them. CDR1 MDHEN and CDR2 SYDVKM come from the germline V gene. CDR3 region: CASSHPDIYGYTF. The CDR3 DNA sequence: TGTGCCAGCAGTCATCCAGACATCTATGGCTACACCTTC.

This chain uses TRBV9 with TRBJ1-1; possible D gene TRBD1, 6 bases. The V gene lost 2 bases and the J gene lost 5 bases, with 13 bases spanning the gap. In germline, CDR1 is SGDLS, CDR2 YYNGEE. The CDR3 extends over 14 amino acids. CDR3 nucleotide sequence: TGTGCCAGCAGCGTCAACGACAGGCCAACTGAAGCTTTCTTT. Protein product: CASSVNDRPTEAFF.

The chain recombines TRBV4-2 with TRBJ2-1, with D possibly TRBD2 on 6 matching bases. The CDR3 covers 17 residues. The V end was cut by 0 bases, the J end by 4 bases, with 16 bases between. Germline-derived CDR1 and CDR2 are LGHNA and YNFKEQ. CDR3 DNA: TGTGCCAGCAGCCAAGAGTTGGTCGGGGGATCATACAATGAGCAGTTCTTC. It codes for CASSQELVGGSYNEQFF.

This rearrangement joins TRBV4-1 to TRBJ1-2; TRBD1 aligns across 7 bases. V shed 3 bases, J shed 4 bases, and the junction held 5 bases outside the gene matches. Germline V gene data show CDR1 as MGHRA and CDR2 as YSYEKL. The CDR3 length is 14 residues. The CDR3 DNA reads TGCGCCAGCAGCCATAACCGGGACAGCTATGGCTACACCTTC. This translates into CASSHNRDSYGYTF.

This chain connects TRBV9 to TRBJ2-5, with 8 positions matching TRBD2. In germline, CDR1 is SGDLS, CDR2 YYNGEE. CDR3 length: 13 residues. V lost 0 bases and J lost 11; bases outside the gene matches: 6. CDR3 in amino acids: CASSVEGGGSQYF. CDR3 DNA: TGTGCCAGCAGCGTAGAGGGCGGGGGGTCTCAGTACTTC.

This rearrangement joins TRBV6-1 to TRBJ1-2, with 8 nucleotides matching TRBD1. With 10 bases clipped from V and 8 bases from J, the junction kept 18 bases outside the gene matches. The CDR3 is 15 amino acids. Germline V CDR1 and CDR2: MNHNS, SASEGT. The CDR3 reads CATTSGQGRRGGYTF. The CDR3 nucleotides read TGTGCCACTACGTCTGGACAGGGTCGCAGAGGCGGCTACACCTTC.

The rearrangement uses TRBV5-6 and TRBJ2-3; weak D call: TRBD2 (5 bases). V was shortened by 3 bases and J by 3 bases, with 14 bases between the two germline ends. CDR3 length equals 15 residues. Germline loops: CDR1 SGHDT, CDR2 YYEEEE. The CDR3 protein is CASSWGGLATDTQYF. CDR3 coding DNA: TGTGCCAGCAGCTGGGGTGGGCTAGCAACAGATACGCAGTATTTT.

This chain uses TRBV9 with TRBJ2-6; 7 nucleotides line up with TRBD1. The CDR3 covers 17 residues. The germline V gene has CDR1 SGDLS and CDR2 YYNGEE. V dropped 4 bases and J dropped 0; count of bases not matched to a gene: 7. The CDR3 here is CASSPDRVNSGANVLTF. The DNA of the CDR3 is TGTGCCAGCAGCCCCGACAGGGTTAACTCTGGGGCCAACGTCCTGACTTTC.

This clone was observed a handful of times. This chain connects TRBV6-5 to TRBJ2-1, with 12 bases matching TRBD2. Germline trimming cut 5 bases from V and 11 bases from J; bases unmatched to any gene: 7. Germline CDR1 MNHEY, CDR2 SVGAGI. This CDR3 has 14 amino acids. The CDR3 bases are TGTGCCAGCAGTCAAGGACTAGCGGGACTTCAGCAGTTCTTC. Its translation is CASSQGLAGLQQFF.

V usage is TRBV7-6 and J usage is TRBJ2-5; a weak D match, TRBD1 (6 bases). Per germline, CDR1 SGHVS and CDR2 FNYEAQ. Trimming removed 4 bases at V and 4 bases at J, with 10 bases between. The CDR3 sequence is 13 residues long. In DNA form, the CDR3 reads TGTGCCAGCAGCTGGACAGTGGCAGAGACCCAGTACTTC. It yields the protein CASSWTVAETQYF.

The gene calls are TRBV11-2 and TRBJ2-3, with D possibly TRBD1 on 6 matching bases. The V and J ends lost 0 bases and 3 bases respectively, with 10 bases between them. This CDR3 contains 15 residues. The V gene's germline CDR1 is SGHAT and CDR2 FQNNGV. CDR3 nucleotides: TGTGCCAGCAGCTTAGAGCCCACAGGGACAGATACGCAGTATTTT. It is translated as CASSLEPTGTDTQYF.